This TCR beta chain emerged from a study of T cell responses to AZD1222 COVID-19 vaccine. Findings and limits, study-wide: There were vaccine-associated CD4 TCRs across spike, dominant at 160-218 and 743-854.

Assay: immunoSEQ multiplex PCR; the TCRdb copy retains only in-frame clones and omits some. The sample lists 75,000 to 95,000 clones; 70% to 90% were seen once. This clone occurred once. The antigen remains unidentified. Between the trimmed V and J ends, which lost 2 bases and 4 bases, there was a span of 5 bases. This CDR3 has 12 amino acids. The chain joins TRBV12-3 or TRBV12-4 to TRBJ1-2; D gene unclear. This sequence originates from an adult in good health. Sequences were derived from peripheral blood, sampled on day 0 of AZD1222 vaccination. The CDR3 spells CASSLISYGYTF. The CDR3 DNA sequence: TGTGCCAGCAGTTTAATTTCCTATGGCTACACCTTC.